These T cell receptor beta chains were read from a single sample in a study of T cells in Graves' hyperthyroidism and ophthalmopathy. TCRdb fed the multiplex PCR reads into MiXCR, producing one record per CDR3 protein. The sample has 530,000 or so distinct CDR3 sequences, roughly a quarter seen once. The sequencing input was blood. These TCRs come from a woman aged 25 to 39 with Graves' ophthalmopathy. The conserved cysteine and the conserved F or W are not part of the CDR3 here. Each record gives: clone size, J gene, CDR3 length, V gene, CDR3 protein. Clone size appears in some rows only: once, few, many, or a class for an expanded clone.

many TRBJ1-2 11 TRBV25-1 ASSEEGLYGYT
many TRBJ2-2 13 TRBV9 ASSSKPGLTGELF
many TRBJ1-2 12 TRBV4-3 ASSQASNRAGYT
many TRBJ1-2 11 TRBV19 ASSIGTPYGYT
NA TRBJ2-7 10 TRBV29-1 SVGPSTEEQY
many TRBJ1-2 12 TRBV5-1 ASSLHPGTRGYT
few TRBJ1-1 11 TRBV12-5 ASGLFGSAGAF
few TRBJ1-2 10 TRBV5-4 ASSSDAHGYT
many TRBJ1-4 11 TRBV20-1 SARGSAQEKLF
many TRBJ2-5 9 TRBV7-2 ASSSKETQY
few TRBJ1-1 12 TRBV27 ASSLSRGDTEAF
NA TRBJ2-2 15 TRBV4-1 ASSQEFPEPNTGELF
many TRBJ2-5 13 TRBV6-1 ASSEQFGPQETQY
NA TRBJ2-7 16 TRBV4-1 ASSQEGQGAWGFYEQY
NA TRBJ2-5 8 TRBV20-1 SAERETQY
NA TRBJ2-5 11 TRBV2 ASMWGLQETQY
many TRBJ1-1 13 TRBV5-1 ASSLGQGSYTEAF
many TRBJ2-7 13 TRBV28 ASSLFGTSAREQY
few TRBJ2-5 15 TRBV12-3/TRBV12-4 ASSSLPGAGGGETQY
many TRBJ2-5 12 TRBV7-9 ASSLTGGDETQY
many TRBJ1-2 13 TRBV15 ATSRERQGNYGYT
NA TRBJ2-7 15 TRBV4-1 ASSQGGLAGGTYEQY
few TRBJ2-2 11 TRBV2 ASSEAGVGELF
once TRBJ2-2 14 TRBV11-2 ASSTVWGGDTGELF
NA TRBJ2-2 13 TRBV7-3 ASSLTGQRTGELF
many TRBJ2-7 10 TRBV29-1 SVAVNSYEQY
many TRBJ1-5 11 TRBV6-2/TRBV6-3 ASSYVRVQPQH
many TRBJ1-5 15 TRBV20-1 SARDHGQHYSNQPQH
many TRBJ2-7 13 TRBV30 AWNPRDGNSYEQY